This TCR beta chain was captured in a study of cytomegalovirus exposure and HLA in healthy donors. Study results and limitations: The only immune exposure information that was available was CMV serostatus.

PCR amplification relied on 60 Vbeta primers (plus 13 Jbeta primers). The assay was immunoSEQ multiplex PCR, and TCRdb's table has in-frame clones only and misses some. This sample yields some 180,000 clones, of which 85% are seen a single time; roughly 2.5% belongs to the top ten. The junction had 5 bases not matched to a gene; V was cut back by 1 base and J by 8 bases. The CDR3 loop spans 14 amino acids. Germline V gene lookup returns CDR1 SGHRS and CDR2 YFSETQ. In regard to this clone: Its antigen is currently unknown.

This TCR derives from a man under 40 in good health and CMV-seropositive. The sample was PBMCs. The rearrangement uses TRBV5-1 and TRBJ2-1, with TRBD2 matching 8 bases. The CDR3 region has the DNA TGCGCCAGCAGCTTGCGGGAGGGTCCGGATGAGCAGTTCTTC. Protein product: CASSLREGPDEQFF.